These 30 T cell receptor beta chains came from one sample sequenced in a study of blood T cell repertoires in COVID-19. Data came from immunoSEQ multiplex PCR; TCRdb stores just in-frame clones and leaves some out. Of under 250,000 clones in the sample, 92% were seen once. The sample consisted of peripheral blood. The receptors derive from a man aged 55 to 70 with COVID-19, enrolled during active disease.

The chain is built from TRBV7-3 and TRBJ2-7, with a weak D call TRBD1 (5 bases). V lost 5 bases, J lost 12 bases, and 20 bases lay in between. Germline V gene sequence: CDR1 SGHTA, CDR2 FQGTGA. This CDR3 comprises 13 residues. CDR3 bases: TGTGCCAGCAGCCCCAGCCCCCAGGGTGTTCGGTACTTC. Translating it yields CASSPSPQGVRYF.

This clone turned up a few times. V usage is TRBV19 and J usage is TRBJ1-6; 8 bases are shared with TRBD1. The germline CDR1 and CDR2 sequences are LNHDA and SQIVND (reference sequence). This CDR3 contains 14 residues. Germline trimming cut 3 bases from V and 8 bases from J; bases unmatched to any gene: 3. The CDR3 DNA is TGTGCCAGTAGTATTTCAGGGGGCGATTCACCCCTCCACTTT. This sequence encodes CASSISGGDSPLHF.

The rearrangement uses TRBV9 and TRBJ1-6; TRBD1 aligns across 9 bases. The length of the CDR3 is 16 residues. Germline V gene lookup returns CDR1 SGDLS and CDR2 YYNGEE. The V gene end was trimmed by 3 bases and the J gene end by 3 bases; junction bases not matched to a gene: 4. The CDR3 sequence: CASSDRQGGYNSPLHF. Written as DNA, the CDR3 is TGTGCCAGCAGCGACCGACAGGGGGGCTATAATTCACCCCTCCACTTT.

The V call is TRBV30, the J call TRBJ1-5; D perhaps matches TRBD1 (6 bases). The V gene lost 7 bases and the J gene lost 5 bases, with 9 bases spanning the gap. CDR3 length equals 11 residues. CDR1 is GTSNPN, CDR2 SVGIG, per germline (reference sequence). CDR3 DNA: TGTGCCTCAGGGGACCATCAGCCCCAGCATTTT. Protein sequence: CASGDHQPQHF. The whole variable domain, remainder taken from reference TRBV30 and TRBJ1-5, is SQTIHQWPATLVQPVGSPLSLECTVEGTSNPNLYWYRQAAGRGLQLLFYSVGIGQISSEVPQNLSASRPQDRQFILSSKKLLLSDSGFYLCASGDHQPQHFGDGTRLSIL.

J is TRBJ2-1 and V is TRBV4-1; D unresolved. CDR1 is MGHRA, CDR2 YSYEKL, per germline. This CDR3 is built from 13 residues. The V and J ends lost 0 bases and 9 bases respectively, with 9 bases between them. Written as DNA, the CDR3 is TGCGCCAGCAGCCAAGATTCGTCCGGTGAGCAGTTCTTC. As protein: CASSQDSSGEQFF.

V usage is TRBV28 and J usage is TRBJ2-6; D possibly corresponds to TRBD2 (8 bases). CDR1 is MDHEN, CDR2 SYDVKM, per germline. CDR3 length: 18 residues. Trimming removed 7 bases at V and 2 bases at J, with 21 bases between. The CDR3 region is CASTQVRQGLAGANVLTF. The CDR3, as DNA: TGTGCCAGCACCCAAGTCCGACAGGGACTAGCTGGGGCCAACGTCCTGACTTTC.

V usage is TRBV3-1 (or the pseudogene TRBV3-2) and J usage is TRBJ1-2, with D possibly TRBD1 on 6 matching bases. The CDR3 is 13 amino acids. The germline CDR1 and CDR2 sequences are LGHDT and YNNKEL (reference sequence). V lost 4 bases and J lost 3, with 9 bases in between. The chain's CDR3 is CASSPAGDYGYTF. CDR3 nucleotide sequence: TGTGCCAGCAGCCCAGCAGGGGACTATGGCTACACCTTC.

This clone was counted once. The chain carries TRBV27 and TRBJ2-1, with 10 bases that match TRBD1. Trimming took 3 bases from V and 9 from J; bases not matched to a gene: 5. CDR1 is MNHEY, CDR2 SMNVEV, per germline (reference sequence). This CDR3 comprises 14 residues. Here the CDR3 DNA reads TGTGCCAGCAGTTTGGGACAGGGGTCTCCTGAGCAGTTCTTC. Its translation: CASSLGQGSPEQFF.

This clone was counted a single time. The rearrangement uses TRBV5-8 and TRBJ1-5, with D possibly TRBD1 on 5 matching bases. The CDR3 covers 15 residues. Per germline, CDR1 SGHTS and CDR2 YDEGEE. Trimming cost V 0 bases and J 2 bases, with 9 bases left between them. The CDR3 here is CASSLVQGGNQPQHF. In DNA form, the CDR3 reads TGTGCCAGCAGCTTGGTGCAGGGCGGCAATCAGCCCCAGCATTTT. Based on the CDR3 plus reference TRBV5-8 and TRBJ1-5, the full variable domain is EAGVTQSPTHLIKTRGQQATLRCSPISGHTSVYWYQQALGLGLQFLLWYDEGEERNRGNFPPRFSGRQFPNYSSELNVNALELEDSALYLCASSLVQGGNQPQHFGDGTRLSIL.

The chain recombines TRBV5-1 with TRBJ2-5; perhaps TRBD2 as D (5 bases). Germline CDR1 SGHRS, CDR2 YFSETQ. The CDR3 totals 14 residues. The germline V and J ends were trimmed by 2 bases and 5 bases, with 13 bases remaining between them. The CDR3 sequence: CASSLMTTGETQYF. CDR3 sequence (DNA): TGCGCCAGCAGCTTAATGACCACGGGGGAGACCCAGTACTTC. Using reference TRBV5-1 and TRBJ2-5 for the parts outside the CDR3, the full variable domain is KAGVTQTPRYLIKTRGQQVTLSCSPISGHRSVSWYQQTPGQGLQFLFEYFSETQRNKGNFPGRFSGRQFSNSRSEMNVSTLELGDSALYLCASSLMTTGETQYFGPGTRLLVL.

This chain joins TRBV27 and TRBJ1-5; D is unclear. Germline CDR1 reads MNHEY; CDR2 reads SMNVEV (reference sequence). CDR3 length equals 15 residues. V was shortened by 6 bases and J by 2 bases, with 14 bases between the two germline ends. The CDR3: CASSSRRSGNQPQHF. Written as DNA, the CDR3 is TGTGCCAGCAGCAGCAGGAGGTCTGGCAATCAGCCCCAGCATTTT.

The chain carries TRBV11-2 and TRBJ2-3; no firm D call. Trimming stripped 1 base from V and 0 bases from J, with 2 bases between. Germline V gene lookup returns CDR1 SGHAT and CDR2 FQNNGV. The CDR3 contains 13 residues. The CDR3 nucleotides read TGTGCCAGCAGCTTAGCTAGCACAGATACGCAGTATTTT. This encodes CASSLASTDTQYF.

V is TRBV5-1 and J is TRBJ2-1; possible D gene TRBD1, 6 bases. The CDR3 runs 16 residues. Germline CDR1 reads SGHRS; CDR2 reads YFSETQ. V was pared by 4 bases and J by 0 bases, with 14 bases between. The CDR3 here is CASSKIPGASYNEQFF. Written as DNA, the CDR3 is TGCGCCAGCAGCAAAATTCCAGGGGCCTCCTACAATGAGCAGTTCTTC.

This clone has a single count. J is TRBJ2-2 and V is TRBV9; D is ambiguous. The V and J ends lost 5 bases and 1 base respectively, with 3 bases between them. Per germline, CDR1 SGDLS and CDR2 YYNGEE. This CDR3 contains 12 residues. The CDR3 nucleotides read TGTGCCAGCAGGAGGAACACCGGGGAGCTGTTTTTT. Its protein is CASRRNTGELFF.

V is TRBV5-5 and J is TRBJ2-1, with TRBD2 identical over 8 bases. V lost 2 bases, J lost 2 bases, and 3 bases stayed unmatched. The CDR3 runs to 15 residues. The germline V gene has CDR1 SGHKS and CDR2 YYEKEE (reference sequence). CDR3 nucleotide sequence: TGTGCCAGCAGCTTCCTAGCGGGCGCCTACAATGAGCAGTTCTTC. Translated, it gives CASSFLAGAYNEQFF.

The gene calls are TRBV15 and TRBJ2-1, with D perhaps matching TRBD2 (5 bases). Germline V lookup: CDR1 LNHNV, CDR2 YYDKDF (reference sequence). The ends were cut back, 5 bases at V and 0 bases at J, with 20 bases in the middle. The CDR3 has 18 residues. CDR3 sequence: CATSSELLAEGSYNEQFF. Here the CDR3 DNA reads TGTGCCACCAGCTCTGAGTTGTTGGCAGAGGGCTCCTACAATGAGCAGTTCTTC.

J is TRBJ2-7 and V is TRBV7-9; TRBD2 is a possible D gene (6 bases). CDR3 length: 14 amino acids. Germline CDR1 SEHNR, CDR2 FQNEAQ (reference sequence). Trimming stripped 1 base from V and 2 bases from J, with 9 bases between. CDR3 nucleotides: TGTGCCAGCAGCTTAGACCGGGGGACCTACGAGCAGTACTTC. This sequence encodes CASSLDRGTYEQYF.

The sample holds one count of this clone. CDR3 amino acids: CASSASGPGSYEQYF. The CDR3, as DNA: TGTGCCAGCAGCGCTAGCGGACCTGGCTCCTACGAGCAGTACTTC. This chain joins TRBV7-2 and TRBJ2-7, with 7 bases aligning to TRBD2. Germline V CDR1 and CDR2: SGHTA, FQGNSA. This CDR3 is 15 amino acids long. J lost 0 bases, V lost 5 bases, and 7 bases had no gene match.

The chain joins TRBV7-2 to TRBJ1-2; 7 bases are shared with TRBD1. Trimming removed 1 base from V and 4 bases from J; junction bases left unmatched: 6. Germline values: CDR1 SGHTA, CDR2 FQGNSA. This CDR3 spans 15 amino acids. In nucleotides, the CDR3 is TGTGCCAGCAGCTTAGGACAGGGCGTCTCCTATGGCTACACCTTC. Translation: CASSLGQGVSYGYTF. Variable domain in full (rest from reference TRBV7-2 and TRBJ1-2): GAGVSQSPSNKVTEKGKDVELRCDPISGHTALYWYRQSLGQGLEFLIYFQGNSAPDKSGLPSDRFSAERTGGSVSTLTIQRTQQEDSAVYLCASSLGQGVSYGYTFGSGTRLTVV.

The chain employs TRBV6-5 and TRBJ1-6; D is possibly TRBD1 (6 bases). Trimming shortened V by 1 base and J by 6 bases, and 13 bases separated the two germline ends. Germline V gene data show CDR1 as MNHEY and CDR2 as SVGAGI. CDR3 length: 16 residues. Here the CDR3 DNA reads TGTGCCAGCAGTTACTTGCTGGACAGAATTAATTCACCCCTCCACTTT. Translating it yields CASSYLLDRINSPLHF.

The V call is TRBV2, the J call TRBJ1-3, with 9 bases lining up with TRBD1. V shed 6 bases and J 2 bases; nucleotides not matched to a gene: 5. The CDR3 has 15 residues. Germline V CDR1 and CDR2: SNHLY, FYNNEI. Here the CDR3 DNA reads TGTGCCAGCAGGGACAGGGGCCCTCCTGGAAACACCATATATTTT. The encoded protein is CASRDRGPPGNTIYF.

This chain joins TRBV4-2 and TRBJ1-1; D not certain. The germline V gene encodes CDR1 LGHNA and CDR2 YNFKEQ. There are 13 residues in the CDR3. V gave up 4 bases and J gave up 3 bases, with 9 bases separating them. This CDR3 reads CASSPARDTEAFF. CDR3 coding DNA: TGTGCCAGCAGCCCTGCCCGGGACACTGAAGCTTTCTTT.

V and J are TRBV19 and TRBJ2-3; 7 bases match TRBD1. V gave up 11 bases and J gave up 4 bases; unmatched junction bases: 12. The CDR3 covers 14 residues. From germline, CDR1 is LNHDA and CDR2 SQIVND (reference sequence). The CDR3: CASSHPQGADTQYF. The CDR3 DNA follows: TGTGCCTCCAGTCACCCCCAGGGGGCAGATACGCAGTATTTT. The full variable domain, rest sourced from reference TRBV19 and TRBJ2-3, is DGGITQSPKYLFRKEGQNVTLSCEQNLNHDAMYWYRQDPGQGLRLIYYSQIVNDFQKGDIAEGYSVSREKKESFPLTVTSAQKNPTAFYLCASSHPQGADTQYFGPGTRLTVL.

The gene calls are TRBV21-1 and TRBJ1-2. TRBV21-1 is a recognized pseudogene. The CDR3 extends over 17 amino acids. The CDR3 nucleotides are TGTGCCAGCAGCAAAGTTGGGTGTTTAGTGCTCGGGTATGGCTACACCTTC. Residues: CASSKVGCLVLGYGYTF.

The gene calls are TRBV11-2 and TRBJ1-2; TRBD1 matches at 7 bases. The CDR3 consists of 14 residues. Trimming removed 5 bases from V and 7 bases from J; junction bases left unmatched: 10. Germline values: CDR1 SGHAT, CDR2 FQNNGV. The CDR3: CASSPHLTGVGYTF. The CDR3 nucleotides read TGTGCCAGCAGCCCACACCTTACAGGGGTTGGCTACACCTTC.

The genes are TRBV11-3 and TRBJ2-1; 7 bases map to TRBD2. Germline V gene sequence: CDR1 SGHNT, CDR2 YENEEA. Trimming removed 6 bases from V and 5 bases from J; junction bases left unmatched: 13. The CDR3 has 16 residues. CDR3 coding DNA: TGTGCCAGCAGTCTAGGCGGCGCGGGAGAGAACAATGAGCAGTTCTTC. Translated: CASSLGGAGENNEQFF.

The chain combines TRBV11-2 with TRBJ2-1; no clear D gene. CDR1 SGHAT and CDR2 FQNNGV come from the germline V gene. The V end was cut by 0 bases, the J end by 8 bases, with 2 bases between. The CDR3 covers 11 residues. CDR3 loop: CASSLDYEQFF. DNA of the CDR3: TGTGCCAGCAGCTTAGACTATGAGCAGTTCTTC. Drawing the rest from reference TRBV11-2 and TRBJ2-1, the complete variable domain is EAGVAQSPRYKIIEKRQSVAFWCNPISGHATLYWYQQILGQGPKLLIQFQNNGVVDDSQLPKDRFSAERLKGVDSTLKIQPAKLEDSAVYLCASSLDYEQFFGPGTRLTVL.

J is TRBJ2-1 and V is TRBV4-1; 9 nucleotides agree with TRBD2. Unmatched junction bases numbered 1, after V lost 1 base and J lost 3 bases. CDR3 length: 15 residues. Germline CDR1 and CDR2: MGHRA and YSYEKL. CDR3 amino acids: CASSQGTSVYNEQFF. For the CDR3, the DNA is TGCGCCAGCAGCCAAGGGACTAGCGTCTACAATGAGCAGTTCTTC.

The gene calls are TRBV2 and TRBJ1-5; TRBD1 aligns across 8 bases. From germline, CDR1 is SNHLY and CDR2 FYNNEI. This CDR3 contains 14 residues. With 6 bases clipped from V and 3 bases from J, the junction kept 4 bases outside the gene matches. CDR3 nucleotides: TGTGCCAGCAGGGGACAGGTTTCCAATCAGCCCCAGCATTTT. Its translation: CASRGQVSNQPQHF.

The chain uses TRBV6-5 and TRBJ1-2; D might be TRBD1 (6 bases). CDR3 size: 14 residues. The V and J ends lost 6 bases and 3 bases respectively, with 14 bases between them. Germline V gene lookup returns CDR1 MNHEY and CDR2 SVGAGI. The DNA of the CDR3 is TGTGCCAGCAGCCGGTTGGGGGCGGACTATGGCTACACCTTC. Its translation is CASSRLGADYGYTF.